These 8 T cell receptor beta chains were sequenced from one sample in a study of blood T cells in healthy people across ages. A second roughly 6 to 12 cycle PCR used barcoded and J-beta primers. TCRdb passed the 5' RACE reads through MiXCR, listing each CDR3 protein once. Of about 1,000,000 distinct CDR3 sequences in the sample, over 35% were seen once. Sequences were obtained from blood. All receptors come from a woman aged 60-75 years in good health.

The CDR3 sequence is CASSVEGSGSGTQYF. As DNA, the CDR3 is TGTGCCAGCAGCGTAGAAGGTAGCGGATCCGGTACGCAGTATTTT. This rearrangement joins TRBV9 to TRBJ2-3, with D possibly matching TRBD2 (6 bases). This CDR3 spans 15 amino acids. Trimming shortened V by 0 bases and J by 8 bases, and 16 bases separated the two germline ends. CDR1 and CDR2 from the germline V gene are SGDLS and YYNGEE. Filled out from reference TRBV9 and TRBJ2-3, the complete variable domain reads DSGVTQTPKHLITATGQRVTLRCSPRSGDLSVYWYQQSLDQGLQFLIQYYNGEERAKGNILERFSAQQFPDLHSELNLSSLELGDSALYFCASSVEGSGSGTQYFGPGTRLTVL.

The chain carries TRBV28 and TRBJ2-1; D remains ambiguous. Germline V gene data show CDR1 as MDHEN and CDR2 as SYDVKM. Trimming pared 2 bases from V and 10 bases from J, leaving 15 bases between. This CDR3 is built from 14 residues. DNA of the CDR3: TGTGCCAGCAGTTTAACAGTGGGCCTCGTAGAGCAGTTCTTC. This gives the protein CASSLTVGLVEQFF. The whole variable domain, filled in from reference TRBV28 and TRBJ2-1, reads DVKVTQSSRYLVKRTGEKVFLECVQDMDHENMFWYRQDPGLGLRLIYFSYDVKMKEKGDIPEGYSVSREKKERFSLILESASTNQTSMYLCASSLTVGLVEQFFGPGTRLTVL.

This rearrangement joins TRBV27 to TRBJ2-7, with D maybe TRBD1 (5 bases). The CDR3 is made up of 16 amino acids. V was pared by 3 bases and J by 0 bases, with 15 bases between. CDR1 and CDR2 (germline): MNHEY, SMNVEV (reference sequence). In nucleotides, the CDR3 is TGTGCCAGCAGTTTTAAGGGGCCAATCCCCTCCTACGAGCAGTACTTC. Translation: CASSFKGPIPSYEQYF.

CDR3 DNA: TGCGCCAGCACCGATCGCGGGGACGGGGTCAATTCACCCCTCCACTTT. Protein sequence: CASTDRGDGVNSPLHF. V gene TRBV10-2 combines with J gene TRBJ1-6, with D tentatively TRBD1 (5 bases). The CDR3 extends over 16 amino acids. CDR1 WSHSY and CDR2 SAAADI come from the germline V gene. V gave up 7 bases and J gave up 7 bases, with 20 bases separating them.

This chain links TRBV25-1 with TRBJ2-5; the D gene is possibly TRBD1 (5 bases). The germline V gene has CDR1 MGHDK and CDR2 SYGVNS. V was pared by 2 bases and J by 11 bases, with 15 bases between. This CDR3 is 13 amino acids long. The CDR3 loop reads CASSEQGRNEQYF. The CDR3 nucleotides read TGTGCCAGCAGTGAACAGGGTCGGAATGAGCAGTACTTC.

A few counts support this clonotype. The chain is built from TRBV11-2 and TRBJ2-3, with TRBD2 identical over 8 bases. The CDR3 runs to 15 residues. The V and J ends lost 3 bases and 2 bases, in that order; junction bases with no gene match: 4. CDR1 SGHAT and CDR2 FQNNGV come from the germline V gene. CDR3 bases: TGTGCCAGCAGCTTGGGGCGGGGGGACACAGATACGCAGTATTTT. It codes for CASSLGRGDTDTQYF.

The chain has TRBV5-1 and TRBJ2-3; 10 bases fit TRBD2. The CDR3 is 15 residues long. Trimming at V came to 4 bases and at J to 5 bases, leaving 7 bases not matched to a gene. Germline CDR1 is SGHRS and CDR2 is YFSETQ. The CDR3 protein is CASSPSSGRRDTQYF. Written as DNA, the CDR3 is TGCGCCAGCAGCCCCTCTAGCGGGAGAAGAGATACGCAGTATTTT.

This chain's CDR3 is CSVAGLAGNTGELFF. CDR3 in DNA: TGCAGCGTTGCTGGACTAGCGGGGAACACCGGGGAGCTGTTTTTT. The chain carries TRBV29-1 and TRBJ2-2; 11 nucleotides align to TRBD2. Looked up from germline, CDR1 is SQVTM and CDR2 is ANQGSEA. Germline trimming cut 4 bases from V and 1 base from J; bases unmatched to any gene: 2. The CDR3 is 15 amino acids.